A single sample is the source of the 7 T cell receptor beta chains below, sequenced in a study of somatic mutations in cytotoxic T cells in rheumatoid arthritis. This table comes from immunoSEQ multiplex PCR, and its TCRdb copy is limited to in-frame clones, with some not included. The data contain about 26,000 clones, 82% of them singletons. Sample: CD8+ T cells sorted from blood. Receptors originate from a man aged 50 to 59 in good health.

This clone was seen only once. This chain connects TRBV7-9 to TRBJ2-7, with TRBD2 matching 7 bases. The V and J ends lost 6 bases and 4 bases, in that order; junction bases with no gene match: 6. CDR1 is SEHNR and CDR2 is FQNEAQ in the germline V gene (reference sequence). CDR3 size: 13 residues. This CDR3 reads CASRGGSGYEQYF. The CDR3 DNA sequence: TGTGCCAGCAGGGGCGGGAGCGGGTACGAGCAGTACTTC.

This chain links TRBV27 with TRBJ2-7; 9 nucleotides agree with TRBD2. This CDR3 has 16 amino acids. V lost 5 bases and J lost 0; bases outside the gene matches: 8. CDR1 and CDR2 from the germline V gene are MNHEY and SMNVEV (reference sequence). The CDR3 coding sequence is TGTGCCAGCAGTGACGGAAGGACTAGCGCCTCCTACGAGCAGTACTTC. Residues: CASSDGRTSASYEQYF.

This sequence joins TRBV6-4 and TRBJ2-3; tentatively, D is TRBD2 (6 bases). Germline CDR1 and CDR2: MRHNA and SNTAGT. V was cut by 3 bases and J by 1 base, with 8 bases left in between. The CDR3 extends over 14 amino acids. The CDR3 bases are TGTGCCAGCAGTGAGCGGGGTGGCACAGATACGCAGTATTTT. Translated: CASSERGGTDTQYF.

This clone was counted between two and nine times. The CDR3 spells CASSEDSDGNTEAFF. CDR3 coding DNA: TGTGCCAGCAGTGAAGACTCGGACGGGAACACTGAAGCTTTCTTT. The rearrangement joins TRBV6-1 to TRBJ1-1; D gene uncertain. CDR1 is MNHNS, CDR2 SASEGT, per germline. The CDR3 loop spans 15 amino acids. V was trimmed by 1 base and J by 1 base, leaving 10 bases between them.

V and J are TRBV30 and TRBJ2-7, with a weak D call TRBD2 (5 bases). The germline CDR1 and CDR2 sequences are GTSNPN and SVGIG (reference sequence). V lost 0 bases and J 6 bases, leaving 12 bases between the germline ends. The CDR3 totals 13 residues. This CDR3 reads CAWSVAASSEQYF. In nucleotides, the CDR3 is TGTGCCTGGAGTGTAGCGGCCTCAAGCGAGCAGTACTTC.

This clone was observed a handful of times. The V call is TRBV7-6, the J call TRBJ1-1, with 11 bases lining up with TRBD1. V lost 4 bases, J lost 0 bases, and 7 bases stayed unmatched. Germline V gives CDR1 SGHVS, CDR2 FNYEAQ. The CDR3 consists of 17 residues. The CDR3 loop is CASSSRGQGAMNTEAFF. The CDR3 DNA follows: TGTGCCAGCAGCTCCCGCGGACAGGGGGCTATGAACACTGAAGCTTTCTTT.

The V gene is TRBV30, the J gene TRBJ2-7; D might be TRBD1 (6 bases). From germline, CDR1 is GTSNPN and CDR2 SVGIG (reference sequence). There are 14 residues in the CDR3. The ends were cut back, 1 base at V and 0 bases at J, with 10 bases in the middle. CDR3 sequence: CAWSDRVSSYEQYF. CDR3 nucleotide sequence: TGTGCCTGGAGTGACAGGGTGAGCTCCTACGAGCAGTACTTC.